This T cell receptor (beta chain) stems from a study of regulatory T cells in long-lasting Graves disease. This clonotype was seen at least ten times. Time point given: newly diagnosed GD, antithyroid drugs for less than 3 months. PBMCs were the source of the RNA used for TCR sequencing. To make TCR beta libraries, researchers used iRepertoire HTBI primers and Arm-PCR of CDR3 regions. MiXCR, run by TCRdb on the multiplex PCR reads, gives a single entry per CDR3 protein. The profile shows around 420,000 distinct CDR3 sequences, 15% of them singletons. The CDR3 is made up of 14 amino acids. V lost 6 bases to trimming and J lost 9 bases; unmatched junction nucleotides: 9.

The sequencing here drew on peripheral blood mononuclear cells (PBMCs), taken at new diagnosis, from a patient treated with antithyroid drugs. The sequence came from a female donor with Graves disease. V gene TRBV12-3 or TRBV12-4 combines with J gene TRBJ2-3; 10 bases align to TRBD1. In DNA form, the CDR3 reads TGTGCCAGCAGAGCCCGAGAGACAGGGGGCACGCAGTATTTT. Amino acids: CASRARETGGTQYF.